This T cell receptor beta chain is drawn from a study of monozygotic twins with inflammatory bowel disease. TCRdb re-called the 5' RACE reads and shows each CDR3 protein once, DNA omitted. This repertoire includes around 140,000 distinct CDR3 sequences. Sequencing used blood. The sequence was collected from a human donor with ulcerative colitis or Crohn's disease, or a healthy co-twin of an affected twin (not recorded which).

CDR3 sequence: CAWSEHMNTEAFF. The gene calls are TRBV30 and TRBJ1-1. The V gene's germline CDR1 is GTSNPN and CDR2 SVGIG (reference sequence). The CDR3 extends over 13 amino acids.